This is a list of T cell receptor beta chains from one sample in a study of blood T cell repertoires in COVID-19. The repertoire was sequenced with immunoSEQ multiplex PCR; TCRdb's copy has only in-frame clones and lacks some. The sample lists fewer than 300,000 clones; approximately 92% were seen once. Source material: PBMCs or T cells enriched from blood (not recorded which). These receptors were taken from a woman in her twenties or thirties who had recovered from COVID-19. CDR3s include the opening cysteine and the closing phenylalanine or tryptophan. D genes are given only for firm matches. Clone size is not always given. Where it is, it says once, few, many or a class for expanded clones.

>-|15|TRBV6-5|-|TRBJ2-7
CASSYSLGSSYEQYF
TGTGCCAGCAGTTACTCGCTGGGGAGTAGTTACGAGCAGTACTTC
>-|21|TRBV29-1|TRBD2|TRBJ2-1
CSVLASGSVGENWSSYNEQFF
TGCAGCGTTTTGGCTAGCGGGAGCGTAGGGGAAAACTGGAGCTCCTACAATGAGCAGTTCTTC
>once|16|TRBV15|TRBD2|TRBJ2-3
CATSRDPGGRGDTQYF
TGTGCCACCAGCAGAGATCCCGGCGGGAGGGGAGATACGCAGTATTTT
>-|16|TRBV5-6|-|TRBJ1-3
CASSLPGGRSGNTIYF
TGTGCCAGCAGCTTGCCCGGGGGTCGCTCTGGAAACACCATATATTTT
>-|16|TRBV11-3|TRBD2|TRBJ2-3
CASSPGLAGVTDTQYF
TGTGCCAGCAGCCCCGGACTAGCGGGAGTTACAGATACGCAGTATTTT
>-|14|TRBV6-5|TRBD1|TRBJ1-1
CASSSRTGWTEAFF
TGTGCCAGCAGTTCCCGGACAGGTTGGACTGAAGCTTTCTTT
>-|15|TRBV11-2|-|TRBJ1-1
CASSLEGGAGTEAFF
TGTGCCAGCAGCTTAGAAGGGGGGGCAGGCACTGAAGCTTTCTTT
>-|17|TRBV7-2|TRBD2|TRBJ2-2
CASSSDGLAANTGELFF
TGTGCCAGCAGCTCCGATGGACTAGCGGCGAACACCGGGGAGCTGTTTTTT
>-|12|TRBV18|TRBD1|TRBJ1-1
CASSPDRGRAFF
TGTGCCAGCTCACCGGACAGGGGGCGAGCTTTCTTT
>few|13|TRBV10-1|TRBD1|TRBJ2-2
CASSTGVGGELFF
TGCGCCAGCAGTACAGGGGTTGGCGGGGAGCTGTTTTTT
>-|14|TRBV5-1|-|TRBJ2-5
CASSLGLTQETQYF
TGCGCCAGCAGCTTGGGACTTACACAAGAGACCCAGTACTTC
>-|16|TRBV24-1|TRBD2|TRBJ2-1
CATSDSSGSSYNEQFF
TGTGCCACCAGTGATTCAAGCGGGAGCTCCTACAATGAGCAGTTCTTC
>once|18|TRBV9|-|TRBJ2-1
CASSVVAEVAALNNEQFF
TGTGCCAGCAGCGTAGTAGCGGAGGTAGCGGCACTAAACAATGAGCAGTTCTTC
>-|18|TRBV28|TRBD1|TRBJ1-5
CASSPPRQGLGGNQPQHF
TGTGCCAGCAGCCCTCCCCGACAGGGGTTAGGAGGGAATCAGCCCCAGCATTTT
>-|15|TRBV28|-|TRBJ2-7
CASSLIGERSYEQYF
TGTGCCAGCAGTTTAATAGGGGAACGCTCCTACGAGCAGTACTTC
>-|15|TRBV28|-|TRBJ1-5
CASSQQGPANQPQHF
TGTGCCAGCAGCCAACAGGGTCCCGCGAATCAGCCCCAGCATTTT
>-|14|TRBV30|TRBD1|TRBJ2-7
CASDKGGFSYEQYF
TGTGCCTCGGACAAAGGGGGCTTCTCCTACGAGCAGTACTTC
>-|14|TRBV19|-|TRBJ2-7
CASSPTGTSREQYF
TGTGCCAGTAGCCCTACCGGGACATCGCGAGAGCAGTACTTC
>-|15|TRBV11-2|TRBD1|TRBJ2-3
CASSRTGGWADTQYF
TGTGCCAGCAGCAGGACAGGGGGCTGGGCAGATACGCAGTATTTT
>-|15|TRBV11-2|TRBD1|TRBJ1-2
CASRGHRGPNYGYTF
TGTGCCAGCAGAGGTCACAGGGGCCCTAACTATGGCTACACCTTC
>-|15|TRBV9|-|TRBJ1-6
CASSVDPAGDSPLHF
TGTGCCAGCAGCGTAGACCCGGCCGGGGATTCACCCCTCCACTTT
>-|18|TRBV18|TRBD1|TRBJ1-2
CASSPLEGQGRDYYGYTF
TGTGCCAGCTCACCTCTCGAGGGACAGGGGCGAGATTACTATGGCTACACCTTC
>-|15|TRBV14|-|TRBJ2-7
CASSQVRGSRYEQYF
TGTGCCAGCAGCCAAGTGCGGGGTTCTCGGTACGAGCAGTACTTC
>-|13|TRBV27|-|TRBJ2-3
CASSFHTADTQYF
TGTGCCAGCAGTTTTCATACAGCAGATACGCAGTATTTT
>-|13|TRBV19|-|TRBJ1-5
CASSPTGNQPQHF
TGTGCCAGTAGTCCCACAGGGAATCAGCCCCAGCATTTT
>-|14|TRBV2|TRBD1|TRBJ1-6
CASSEIQGDSPLHF
TGTGCCAGCAGTGAAATCCAGGGGGATTCACCCCTCCACTTT
>-|16|TRBV28|-|TRBJ2-6
CASAGQDLSGANVLTF
TGTGCCTCGGCGGGTCAGGACCTCTCTGGGGCCAACGTCCTGACTTTC
>-|18|TRBV10-3|TRBD2|TRBJ2-3
CAISSGTSGSVSTDTQYF
TGTGCCATCAGCTCCGGGACTAGCGGGAGTGTGAGCACAGATACGCAGTATTTT
>-|15|TRBV6-5|-|TRBJ2-3
CASSYSQVVTDTQYF
TGTGCCAGCAGTTACTCACAGGTGGTAACAGATACGCAGTATTTT
>-|14|TRBV30|TRBD2|TRBJ2-3
CAWGLAGLYDTQYF
TGTGCCTGGGGACTAGCGGGATTGTACGATACGCAGTATTTT
>-|13|TRBV7-9|TRBD2|TRBJ2-5
CAGYPAGGSTQYF
TGTGCCGGATACCCAGCCGGGGGGTCGACCCAGTACTTC
>-|12|TRBV2|TRBD2|TRBJ2-7
CASTGGGYEQYF
TGTGCCAGCACCGGGGGGGGCTACGAGCAGTACTTC
>-|15|TRBV6-5|-|TRBJ2-5
CASSYSGGSEETQYF
TGTGCCAGCAGTTACTCGGGCGGGTCGGAAGAGACCCAGTACTTC
>-|15|TRBV30|TRBD1|TRBJ2-1
CAWSSGQGAYNEQFF
TGTGCCTGGAGTAGCGGACAGGGGGCCTACAATGAGCAGTTCTTC
>-|16|TRBV15|-|TRBJ1-3
CATSREGGSGKNTIYF
TGTGCCACCAGCAGAGAGGGAGGGTCGGGTAAAAACACCATATATTTT
>-|14|TRBV5-1|-|TRBJ1-2
CASSRDSVNYGYTF
TGCGCCAGCAGCCGGGACTCTGTTAACTATGGCTACACCTTC
>-|16|TRBV5-8|-|TRBJ2-6
CASSLGLGGGANVLTF
TGTGCCAGCAGCTTGGGGCTAGGGGGTGGGGCCAACGTCCTGACTTTC
>-|16|TRBV4-1|-|TRBJ2-3
CASSQDNRASPDTQYF
TGCGCCAGCAGCCAAGATAACAGGGCGAGTCCAGATACGCAGTATTTT
>-|17|TRBV30|-|TRBJ1-5
CAWSPAAWGSNVQPQHF
TGTGCCTGGAGCCCCGCGGCTTGGGGCTCAAACGTGCAGCCCCAGCATTTT
>-|13|TRBV4-3|-|TRBJ1-1
CASSQVLQGIAFF
TGCGCCAGCAGCCAAGTTTTACAGGGTATAGCTTTCTTT
>once|13|TRBV5-1|-|TRBJ1-2
CASRSGDPYGYTF
TGCGCCAGCCGATCAGGGGACCCTTATGGCTACACCTTC
>-|18|TRBV5-4|TRBD1|TRBJ1-3
CASSLYPRDRATGNTIYF
TGTGCCAGCAGCTTATACCCCCGGGACAGGGCCACTGGAAACACCATATATTTT
>-|15|TRBV5-1|TRBD2|TRBJ2-5
CASGFIGEGLETQYF
TGCGCCAGCGGGTTTATAGGGGAGGGCCTCGAGACCCAGTACTTC
>-|14|TRBV7-9|-|TRBJ1-2
CASSPPGQNYGYTF
TGTGCCAGCAGCCCTCCTGGACAGAACTATGGCTACACCTTC
>-|14|TRBV28|TRBD1|TRBJ2-5
CASRAGGGQETQYF
TGTGCCAGCAGGGCAGGGGGTGGCCAAGAGACCCAGTACTTC
>-|13|TRBV12-3/TRBV12-4|TRBD1|TRBJ1-2
CASSDDRDHGYTF
TGTGCCAGCAGCGACGACAGGGACCATGGCTACACCTTC
>-|17|TRBV6-1|-|TRBJ1-3
CASSDAKTGTYGNTIYF
TGTGCCAGCAGTGATGCGAAGACAGGAACTTATGGAAACACCATATATTTT
>-|15|TRBV2|TRBD2|TRBJ2-7
CASSDEQTSSYEQYF
TGTGCCAGCAGTGACGAGCAGACTAGCTCTTACGAGCAGTACTTC